This T cell receptor (beta chain) stems from a study of blood T cell repertoires in COVID-19. As for the study in general: T cells, B-cell-depleted T cells, or PBMCs supplied cDNA or gDNA.

Libraries were prepared by immunoSEQ multiplex PCR; TCRdb keeps only in-frame clonotypes and omits some of them. Among about 310,000 clones listed, about 91% were seen once. CDR3 length equals 16 residues. V was clipped by 6 bases and J by 7 bases; unmatched bases: 16. Germline V lookup: CDR1 MNHEY, CDR2 SVGEGT. Which cohort a participant joined came from the clinical history participants gave. This TCR derives from a woman aged 18-29 years who had recovered from COVID-19. The sequenced sample consisted of PBMCs or T cells enriched from blood (not recorded which). The genes are TRBV6-2 or TRBV6-3 and TRBJ2-7; TRBD2 agrees at 9 bases. In DNA form, the CDR3 reads TGTGCCAGCAGCCGCCCTAGCGGGGCCGAAAGGAGGGAGCAGTACTTC. Protein: CASSRPSGAERREQYF.